This T cell receptor (beta chain) emerged from a study of cytomegalovirus exposure and HLA in healthy donors. PCR was performed using 60 Vbeta and 13 Jbeta primers. TCRdb's copy holds only in-frame clones and misses some; the assay was immunoSEQ multiplex PCR. The profile shows about 100,000 clones, approximately 80% of them singletons. For this clone: What it recognizes is unknown.

Findings of the study overall: Within a later analysis, the majority of CMV-associated TCR beta chains appeared HLA-restricted.

Trimming removed 5 bases at V and 6 bases at J, with 6 bases between. The CDR3 runs 11 residues. The germline gives CDR1 LGHNA, CDR2 YNFKEQ. This chain joins TRBV4-2 and TRBJ2-3; D unresolved. The receptor comes from a young woman in good health and CMV-seropositive. Sample: PBMCs. CDR3 in amino acids: CASSIQDTQYF. The CDR3 coding sequence is TGTGCCAGCAGCATTCAGGATACGCAGTATTTT.